This T cell receptor (beta chain) was found in a study of patients and donors after allogeneic stem cell transplantation. This CDR3 comprises 14 residues. Germline V lookup: CDR1 SGDLS, CDR2 YYNGEE. The ends lost 4 bases at V and 7 bases at J; junction bases unmatched: 5. TCRdb redid the calling of the RT-PCR reads with MiXCR, one entry per CDR3 protein. This sample has hundreds of thousands of distinct CDR3 sequences, with more than 15% found just once. Only a few counts were recorded for this clonotype. V and J are TRBV9 and TRBJ1-4, with TRBD1 matching 9 bases. This TCR derives from a human donor who was either an allogeneic HSCT recipient or a stem cell or donor lymphocyte infusion donor (not recorded which). It is not recorded whose cells these are; they may come from a transplant donor. The sequencing input was blood, either unsorted or a sorted T cell fraction (not recorded which). This chain's CDR3 is CASSPRDRVEKLFF. CDR3 sequence (DNA): TGTGCCAGCAGCCCCCGGGACAGGGTTGAAAAACTGTTTTTT.